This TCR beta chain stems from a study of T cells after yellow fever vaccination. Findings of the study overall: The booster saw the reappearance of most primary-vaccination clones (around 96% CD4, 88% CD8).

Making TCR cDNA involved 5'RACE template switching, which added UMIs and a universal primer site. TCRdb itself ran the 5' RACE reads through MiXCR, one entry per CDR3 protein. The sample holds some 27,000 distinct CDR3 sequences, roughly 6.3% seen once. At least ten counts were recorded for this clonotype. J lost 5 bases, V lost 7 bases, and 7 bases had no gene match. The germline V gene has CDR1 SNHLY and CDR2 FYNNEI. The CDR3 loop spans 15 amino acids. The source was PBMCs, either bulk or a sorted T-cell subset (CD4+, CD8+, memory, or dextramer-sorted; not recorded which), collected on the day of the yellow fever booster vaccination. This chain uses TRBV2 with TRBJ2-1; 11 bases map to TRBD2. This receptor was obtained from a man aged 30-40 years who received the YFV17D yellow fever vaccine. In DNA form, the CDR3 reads TGTGCCAGCAATAAACTAGCGGGAGTAAACAATGAGCAGTTCTTC. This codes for CASNKLAGVNNEQFF.